This T cell receptor beta chain came from a study of technical replicates of blood from several donors. Assay: immunoSEQ multiplex PCR; the TCRdb copy retains only in-frame clones and omits some. The table includes over 10,000 clones, 94% detected once. What was sequenced was PBMCs. This sequence originates from a human donor in good health.

As DNA, the CDR3 is TGTGCCAGCAGGCGGGACGACAGTGGCGTTTATGGCTACACCTTC. Residues: CASRRDDSGVYGYTF. The chain couples TRBV4-2 to TRBJ1-2, with D possibly being TRBD1 (5 bases). Germline CDR1 is LGHNA and CDR2 is YNFKEQ. V was cut by 6 bases and J by 5 bases, with 19 bases left in between. The CDR3 runs to 15 residues.